The 32 T cell receptor beta chains below come from one sample, sequenced in a study of molecular identifiers for immune sequencing clone quantification. Using its own MiXCR run on the PCR reads, TCRdb lists one record per CDR3 protein. The sample holds about 320,000 distinct CDR3 sequences; roughly 24% are singletons and the top ten take about 0.7%. Sequenced material: naive CD8+ T cells from blood, with Jurkat cell RNA spiked in. Specified subset: FACS-sorted CD8+CD4-CCR7+CD45RA+ naive T cells. These receptors all come from a human donor in good health. Some libraries in this study had Jurkat cell RNA spiked in.

This rearrangement joins TRBV6-2 or TRBV6-3 to TRBJ1-1, with no clear D. CDR1 is MNHEY and CDR2 is SVGEGT in the germline V gene. The CDR3 runs to 14 residues. The V end lost 8 bases, the J end lost 5 bases, and 18 bases lay between the germline ends. The DNA of the CDR3 is TGTGCCAGCCGCCGCCGTGGGTATAGGACTGAAGCTTTCTTT. It encodes CASRRRGYRTEAFF.

This clonotype was seen many times. V gene TRBV27 combines with J gene TRBJ2-3, with D hard to call. Germline V gene sequence: CDR1 MNHEY, CDR2 SMNVEV (reference sequence). The CDR3 contains 13 residues. The V end was cut by 4 bases, the J end by 3 bases, with 8 bases between. Written as DNA, the CDR3 is TGTGCCAGCAGTTGGACCCCGACAGATACGCAGTATTTT. Translated, it gives CASSWTPTDTQYF.

This clonotype has a count of ten or more. The chain couples TRBV7-2 to TRBJ1-1, with D possibly TRBD1 on 5 matching bases. Germline V lookup: CDR1 SGHTA, CDR2 FQGNSA. V was pared by 3 bases and J by 6 bases, with 26 bases between. The CDR3 spans 18 residues. CDR3 sequence (DNA): TGTGCCAGCAGCTTCCCGACGGGGGAGTCGTCCGTGATTGCTGAAGCTTTCTTT. It specifies CASSFPTGESSVIAEAFF.

This clonotype was counted a few times. V gene TRBV15 combines with J gene TRBJ2-1; TRBD1 agrees at 8 bases. From germline, CDR1 is LNHNV and CDR2 YYDKDF (reference sequence). J gave up 6 bases and V 0 bases, and 10 bases lay outside the gene matches. CDR3 length: 17 amino acids. In DNA form, the CDR3 reads TGTGCCACCAGCAGAGATCCCCCGGACAGGGTTTTCAATGAGCAGTTCTTC. It translates to CATSRDPPDRVFNEQFF. Full variable domain (outside the CDR3, taken from reference TRBV15 and TRBJ2-1): DAMVIQNPRYQVTQFGKPVTLSCSQTLNHNVMYWYQQKSSQAPKLLFHYYDKDFNNEADTPDNFQSRRPNTSFCFLDIRSPGLGDTAMYLCATSRDPPDRVFNEQFFGPGTRLTVL.

Notes on this clonotype: The junction and the germline gene differ at one end; a read error may be behind it. The chain employs TRBV14 and TRBJ1-1; weak D call: TRBD1 (5 bases). Germline CDR1 and CDR2: SGHDN and FVKESK. The CDR3 contains 12 residues. The CDR3 nucleotides are TGTGCCGGCAGCCAGGACACCTTTCGAGCTTTCTTT. Its protein product is CAGSQDTFRAFF.

This chain joins TRBV19 and TRBJ2-4; D assignment may be TRBD1 or TRBD2 (6 bases each). The germline V gene encodes CDR1 LNHDA and CDR2 SQIVND (reference sequence). Trimming pared 4 bases from V and 2 bases from J, leaving 15 bases between. This CDR3 is built from 16 residues. As DNA, the CDR3 is TGTGCCAGTAGTAGACGACAGGAGGGATCCAAAAACATTCAGTACTTC. Amino acid sequence: CASSRRQEGSKNIQYF.

This clonotype has at least ten counts. The chain combines TRBV4-2 with TRBJ2-7; maybe TRBD2 (5 bases). The CDR3 sequence is 17 residues long. Germline-derived CDR1 and CDR2 are LGHNA and YNFKEQ. V was pared by 1 base and J by 3 bases, with 19 bases between. CDR3 nucleotide sequence: TGTGCCAGCAGCCAAGCGTGGGAGCGGAGTAGAGTCTACGAGCAGTACTTC. It translates to CASSQAWERSRVYEQYF.

The J gene is TRBJ1-2, the V gene TRBV27; 10 bases fit TRBD1. The CDR3 is 17 residues long. The V gene end was trimmed by 5 bases and the J gene end by 6 bases; junction bases not matched to a gene: 15. CDR1 and CDR2 (germline): MNHEY, SMNVEV (reference sequence). CDR3: CASSLQVPGTGDHGYTF. The CDR3 nucleotides read TGTGCCAGCAGTCTCCAGGTCCCCGGGACAGGGGATCATGGCTACACCTTC.

This clonotype was observed a handful of times. V is TRBV9 and J is TRBJ2-5; perhaps TRBD1 as D (5 bases). The CDR3 loop spans 14 amino acids. Trimming stripped 4 bases from V and 5 bases from J, with 15 bases between. The V gene's germline CDR1 is SGDLS and CDR2 YYNGEE. This CDR3 reads CASSFPDSPETQYF. As DNA, the CDR3 is TGTGCCAGCAGCTTCCCCGACAGCCCTGAGACCCAGTACTTC.

The table lists this clonotype with a few counts. V and J are TRBV27 and TRBJ2-2, with D perhaps TRBD2 (6 bases). V gave up 2 bases and J gave up 8 bases, with 12 bases separating them. Germline V CDR1 and CDR2: MNHEY, SMNVEV (reference sequence). CDR3 length: 14 residues. This CDR3 reads CASSLNRDSGELFF. The DNA of the CDR3 is TGTGCCAGCAGTTTAAATAGGGACTCTGGGGAGCTGTTTTTT.

In this sample, this clonotype turned up a few times. V gene TRBV12-3 or TRBV12-4 combines with J gene TRBJ1-6; no reliable D call. Trimming took off 5 bases at V and 0 bases at J, with 8 bases between the two ends. CDR3 length: 15 residues. The CDR3 DNA reads as TGTGCCAGCAGTATCCAGAGCTCCTATAATTCACCCCTCCACTTT. It encodes CASSIQSSYNSPLHF.

As for this clonotype: A read error may account for a junction end that differs from germline. V and J are TRBV6-2 or TRBV6-3 and TRBJ2-3; 8 bases line up with TRBD2. The length of the CDR3 is 18 residues. Germline V gene lookup returns CDR1 MNHEY and CDR2 SVGEGT. The CDR3 coding sequence is TGTACCAGCACTCCACTATGGGGTCTAGCGGGTGACACAGATACGCAGTATTTT. Protein product: CTSTPLWGLAGDTDTQYF.

This clonotype was seen only a few times. J is TRBJ2-7 and V is TRBV28, with 9 bases lining up with TRBD2. The V gene's germline CDR1 is MDHEN and CDR2 SYDVKM. Unmatched junction bases numbered 10, after V lost 6 bases and J lost 7 bases. The CDR3 consists of 14 residues. CDR3 sequence (DNA): TGTGCCAGCAGCTGGGCTAGCGGGACGTTTGAGCAGTACTTC. Protein sequence: CASSWASGTFEQYF.

This clonotype showed up just a few times. The V call is TRBV4-1, the J call TRBJ1-4; possibly TRBD1 for D (5 bases). V was trimmed by 1 base and J by 7 bases, leaving 13 bases between them. Per germline, CDR1 MGHRA and CDR2 YSYEKL. This CDR3 has 15 residues. CDR3 nucleotides: TGCGCCAGCAGCCAAGGGACACCGGCGGCTGAAAAACTGTTTTTT. Translating gives CASSQGTPAAEKLFF.

This clonotype was counted a few times. The chain couples TRBV4-3 to TRBJ1-6, with D unclear. CDR3 size: 15 residues. CDR1 is LGHNA and CDR2 is YSLEER in the germline V gene. The germline V and J ends were trimmed by 0 bases and 8 bases, with 11 bases remaining between them. The CDR3 nucleotides are TGCGCCAGCAGCCAAGATACAAAGGGCTATTCACCCCTCCACTTT. Encoded protein: CASSQDTKGYSPLHF.

This clonotype came up a few times. The chain recombines TRBV29-1 with TRBJ2-3; the D is unclear. The CDR3 contains 13 residues. Germline CDR1 SQVTM, CDR2 ANQGSEA. V shed 7 bases and J shed 0 bases, with 11 bases lying between them. CDR3 region: CSAAGSSTDTQYF. The CDR3 nucleotides read TGCAGCGCCGCAGGTTCTAGCACAGATACGCAGTATTTT.

This clonotype turned up a few times. The V call is TRBV11-2, the J call TRBJ2-1, with a possible D match to TRBD1 (6 bases). The V and J ends lost 6 bases and 1 base respectively, with 19 bases between them. Germline CDR1 SGHAT, CDR2 FQNNGV. The CDR3 runs 17 residues. In nucleotides, the CDR3 is TGTGCCAGCAGGAAGGGGGACGCCTATAGTTCCTACAATGAGCAGTTCTTC. Translated, it gives CASRKGDAYSSYNEQFF.

As regards this clonotype: One end of the junction varies from germline; a read error may be responsible. CDR3 nucleotides: TGTGCCAGCAGGCCGACTAGCGGGAGCTCCTACGGGCAGTACTTC. Its protein is CASRPTSGSSYGQYF. The chain links TRBV7-2 to TRBJ2-7; 12 positions agree with TRBD2. Germline-derived CDR1 and CDR2 are SGHTA and FQGNSA. The CDR3 sequence is 15 residues long.

Only a few counts were recorded for this clonotype. The V call is TRBV20-1, the J call TRBJ2-7; D is undetermined. Trimming shortened V by 3 bases and J by 4 bases, and 19 bases separated the two germline ends. The CDR3 consists of 15 residues. Germline CDR1 is DFQATT and CDR2 is SNEGSKA (reference sequence). CDR3 sequence reads: CSASPLLPAVYEQYF. CDR3 nucleotide sequence: TGCAGTGCTAGCCCCCTGTTACCGGCTGTTTACGAGCAGTACTTC.

This clonotype was observed many times. V gene TRBV2 combines with J gene TRBJ1-5; no clear D. The V end was cut by 7 bases, the J end by 7 bases, with 20 bases between. This CDR3 has 15 amino acids. Germline loops: CDR1 SNHLY, CDR2 FYNNEI. The CDR3 sequence is CASMSGYGGGQPQHF. In DNA, the CDR3 is TGTGCCAGCATGTCGGGGTACGGTGGAGGCCAGCCCCAGCATTTT. The full variable domain, completed using reference TRBV2 and TRBJ1-5, is EPEVTQTPSHQVTQMGQEVILRCVPISNHLYFYWYRQILGQKVEFLVSFYNNEISEKSEIFDDQFSVERPDGSNFTLKIRSTKLEDSAMYFCASMSGYGGGQPQHFGDGTRLSIL.

This clonotype was counted a few times. This rearrangement joins TRBV2 to TRBJ1-3; D ambiguous. V lost 5 bases to trimming and J lost 2 bases, with 13 bases between them. This CDR3 is built from 15 residues. Germline V gene sequence: CDR1 SNHLY, CDR2 FYNNEI. The DNA for the CDR3 is TGTGCCAGCAGTCATCCCGGGTCCACTGGAAACACCATATATTTT. Its protein is CASSHPGSTGNTIYF.

A note on this clonotype: A much larger clone sits a single nucleotide away, making a read error possible. V gene TRBV29-1 combines with J gene TRBJ2-7; TRBD1 is a possible D gene (6 bases). The V gene's germline CDR1 is SQVTM and CDR2 ANQGSEA. This CDR3 spans 13 amino acids. The CDR3 reads CSCRAGASYEQYF. CDR3 nucleotides: TGCAGTTGTAGGGCAGGGGCCAGTTACGAGCAGTACTTC.

This clonotype appeared many times. DNA of the CDR3: TGTGCCAGCAGCAATCACCCAAGCACAACTAATGAAAAACTGTTTTTT. It yields the protein CASSNHPSTTNEKLFF. The chain links TRBV7-6 to TRBJ1-4; D is undetermined. Germline CDR1 is SGHVS and CDR2 is FNYEAQ. Trimming pared 5 bases from V and 0 bases from J, leaving 13 bases between. This CDR3 comprises 16 residues.

Concerning this clonotype itself: Given a much more abundant clone one base away, this may be a read error. This chain links TRBV28 with TRBJ1-1, with no clear D. V dropped 5 bases and J dropped 4 bases, with 14 bases sitting between them. The CDR3 is made up of 14 amino acids. Germline assignment: CDR1 MDHEN and CDR2 SYDVKM. The CDR3 reads CASSLRGGSTEAFF. The CDR3 region has the DNA TGTGCCAGCAGTCTCCGTGGCGGGAGCACTGAAGCTTTCTTT.

On this clonotype: A read error may be the cause here, since a much bigger clone is one base away. The chain has TRBV7-2 and TRBJ2-3; D is unresolved. The CDR3 sequence is 13 residues long. In germline, CDR1 is SGHTA, CDR2 FQGNSA. The CDR3 DNA is TGTGCCAGCAGCTTAGATAACCCAGATACGCAGTCTTTT. Amino acid sequence: CASSLDNPDTQSF.

Comments on this clonotype: A clone one base away is much larger, so this may be a read error. The rearrangement links TRBV12-3 or TRBV12-4 to TRBJ2-7; D is uncertain. This CDR3 has 13 residues. The CDR3 DNA reads as TGTGCCAGCAGTTTTAAGGGTTCCTACGAGCAGTGCTTC. Translating it yields CASSFKGSYEQCF.

Only a few counts were recorded for this clonotype. This chain connects TRBV7-8 to TRBJ1-1; 7 nucleotides match TRBD1. The CDR3 has 15 residues. The germline V gene has CDR1 SGHVS and CDR2 FQNEAQ. V shed 1 base and J 4 bases; nucleotides not matched to a gene: 6. CDR3 in DNA: TGTGCCAGCAGCTTAGGACAGGGCGGTATCACTGAAGCTTTCTTT. This encodes CASSLGQGGITEAFF.

About this clonotype: Since a much larger clone is just one base distant, this may be a read error. The chain carries TRBV24-1 and TRBJ2-2; no firm D call. Trimming took off 3 bases at V and 6 bases at J, with 7 bases between the two ends. This CDR3 comprises 13 residues. From germline, CDR1 is KGHDR and CDR2 SFDVKD. This chain's CDR3 is CATSDRSAGELFF. The CDR3 DNA follows: TGTGCCACCAGTGATCGATCGGCCGGGGAGCTGTTTTTT.

This clonotype came up a few times. The rearrangement links TRBV5-6 to TRBJ2-1, with a tentative D call TRBD1 (5 bases). The V gene lost 4 bases and the J gene lost 1 base, with 15 bases spanning the gap. CDR3 length equals 16 residues. Germline V gives CDR1 SGHDT, CDR2 YYEEEE. The CDR3 protein is CASSRNTGPSYNEQFF. The CDR3, as DNA: TGTGCCAGCAGCAGAAACACAGGTCCTTCCTACAATGAGCAGTTCTTC.

This clonotype showed up many times. V usage is TRBV29-1 and J usage is TRBJ2-2; the D gene is possibly TRBD2 (5 bases). V lost 5 bases and J 5 bases, leaving 12 bases between the germline ends. Germline loops: CDR1 SQVTM, CDR2 ANQGSEA. This CDR3 has 13 amino acids. The chain's CDR3 is CSVFGRGTGELFF. The CDR3, as DNA: TGCAGCGTTTTCGGTCGAGGGACCGGGGAGCTGTTTTTT.

This clonotype was detected only a few times. This chain uses TRBV20-1 with TRBJ2-2; D is perhaps TRBD2 (6 bases). The germline V gene encodes CDR1 DFQATT and CDR2 SNEGSKA (reference sequence). CDR3 length: 15 amino acids. V was pared by 6 bases and J by 1 base, with 15 bases between. In nucleotides, the CDR3 is TGCAGTGCCAACGCGCCTAGCGAGAACACCGGGGAGCTGTTTTTT. Translation gives CSANAPSENTGELFF.

The V call is TRBV30, the J call TRBJ2-3; D is unresolved. The germline V and J ends were trimmed by 7 bases and 1 base, with 3 bases remaining between them. Germline loops: CDR1 GTSNPN, CDR2 SVGIG (reference sequence). The CDR3 sequence is 10 residues long. The CDR3 region is CAFGTDTQYF. For the CDR3, the DNA is TGTGCCTTTGGCACAGATACGCAGTATTTT.